These 9 T cell receptor beta chains were all obtained from the same sample, sequenced in a study. The TRBV12-4/TRBJ1-2 clonotypes were amplified using barcode primers with ligated adaptors. MiXCR, run by TCRdb on the multiplex PCR reads, gives a single entry per CDR3 protein. The table shows roughly 980 distinct CDR3 sequences, with approximately 5.2% occurring only once. Sequencing input: tumor-infiltrating naive CD4+ T cells sorted from the breast tumor. Subset: naive CD4+ T cells, CD4+CD45RA+CD25-. The receptors shown here come from a female donor with breast cancer.

In its sample, this clonotype ranks as medium-sized. This chain joins TRBV12-3 or TRBV12-4 and TRBJ1-2; unclear D gene. Trimming took off 6 bases at V and 4 bases at J, with 15 bases between the two ends. This CDR3 has 14 amino acids. The CDR3 bases are TGTGCCAGCAGACCCGACATGTCGTTCTATGGCTACACCTTC. This gives the protein CASRPDMSFYGYTF.

By share, this clonotype ranks as medium-sized (0.01 to 0.1%). The chain joins TRBV12-3 or TRBV12-4 to TRBJ1-2; the match to TRBD1 covers 7 bases. This CDR3 contains 15 residues. Trimming cost V 3 bases and J 4 bases; bases outside gene matches: 8. The CDR3 is CASSFSRDRAYGYTF. The CDR3, as DNA: TGTGCCAGCAGTTTTAGTCGAGACAGGGCCTATGGCTACACCTTC.

This clonotype was counted ten times or more. This chain joins TRBV12-3 or TRBV12-4 and TRBJ1-2, with D maybe TRBD1 (5 bases). The CDR3 runs 16 residues. V lost 5 bases to trimming and J lost 3 bases, with 19 bases between them. CDR3 coding DNA: TGTGCCAGCAGTGGGGACGGGAATTTGGGTGACTATGGCTACACCTTC. This translates into CASSGDGNLGDYGYTF.

This clonotype was seen just once. CDR3 DNA: TGTGCCAGCAGTTTAAGGACAGGGGCGGCCAGATCGAGCTACACCTTC. It specifies CASSLRTGAARSSYTF. The chain couples TRBV12-3 or TRBV12-4 to TRBJ1-2; 9 bases agree with TRBD1. The length of the CDR3 is 16 residues. V dropped 2 bases and J dropped 9; count of bases not matched to a gene: 13.

Many counts were recorded for this clonotype. V gene TRBV12-3 or TRBV12-4 combines with J gene TRBJ1-2, with TRBD1 as a possible D gene (5 bases). The CDR3 contains 16 residues. V was shortened by 1 base and J by 3 bases, with 15 bases between the two germline ends. The CDR3 spells CASSLGFGREDYGYTF. CDR3 in DNA: TGTGCCAGCAGTTTAGGGTTTGGCAGGGAGGACTATGGCTACACCTTC.

This clonotype was seen more than once but under ten times. This chain uses TRBV12-3 or TRBV12-4 with TRBJ1-2; D unclear. This CDR3 spans 13 amino acids. V was shortened by 2 bases and J by 6 bases, with 10 bases between the two germline ends. CDR3 nucleotide sequence: TGTGCCAGCAGTTTACCCGGCTGGGATGGCTACACCTTC. Its protein is CASSLPGWDGYTF.

The rearrangement links TRBV12-3 or TRBV12-4 to TRBJ1-2; D might be TRBD1 (5 bases). V was shortened by 3 bases and J by 2 bases, with 10 bases between the two germline ends. The CDR3 is made up of 14 amino acids. The CDR3 loop is CASSLSRANYGYTF. The CDR3 DNA follows: TGTGCCAGCAGTTTGAGCAGGGCAAACTATGGCTACACCTTC.

In this sample, this clonotype is large. The genes are TRBV12-3 or TRBV12-4 and TRBJ1-2, with D uncertain. This CDR3 spans 13 amino acids. V shed 6 bases and J shed 6 bases, with 14 bases lying between them. DNA of the CDR3: TGTGCCAGCAGGCCGACGATGCTAGATGGCTACACCTTC. Translation gives CASRPTMLDGYTF.

This clonotype showed up many times. The V call is TRBV12-3 or TRBV12-4, the J call TRBJ1-2; D unclear. V lost 1 base to trimming and J lost 6 bases, with 18 bases between them. CDR3 length: 16 residues. The CDR3 bases are TGTGCCAGCAGTTTAGGAATGGCAGGACCTTTGCATGGCTACACCTTC. It yields the protein CASSLGMAGPLHGYTF.